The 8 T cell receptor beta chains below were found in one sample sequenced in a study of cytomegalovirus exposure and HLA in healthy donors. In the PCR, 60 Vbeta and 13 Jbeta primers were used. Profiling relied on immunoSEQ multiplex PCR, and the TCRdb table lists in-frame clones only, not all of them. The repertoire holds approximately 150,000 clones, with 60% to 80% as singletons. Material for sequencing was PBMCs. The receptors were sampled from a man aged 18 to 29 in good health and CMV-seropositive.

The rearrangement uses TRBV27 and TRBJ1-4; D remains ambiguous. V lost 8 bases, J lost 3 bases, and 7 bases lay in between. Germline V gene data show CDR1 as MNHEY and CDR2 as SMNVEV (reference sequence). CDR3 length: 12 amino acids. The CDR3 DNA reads TGTGCCAGCGGGCGACCTAATGAAAAACTGTTTTTT. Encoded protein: CASGRPNEKLFF.

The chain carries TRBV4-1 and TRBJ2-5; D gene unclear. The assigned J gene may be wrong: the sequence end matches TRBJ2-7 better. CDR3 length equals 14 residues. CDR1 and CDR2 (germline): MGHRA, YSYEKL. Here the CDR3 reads CASSQGTVSYEQYF. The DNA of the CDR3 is TGCGCCAGCAGCCAGGGTACAGTGAGCTACGAGCAGTACTTC.

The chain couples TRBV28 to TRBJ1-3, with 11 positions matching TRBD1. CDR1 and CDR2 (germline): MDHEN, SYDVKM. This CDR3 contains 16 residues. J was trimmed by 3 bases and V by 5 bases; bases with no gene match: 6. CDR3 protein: CASSPLDRGLGNTIYF. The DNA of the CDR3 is TGTGCCAGCAGTCCTTTGGACAGGGGGCTTGGAAACACCATATATTTT.

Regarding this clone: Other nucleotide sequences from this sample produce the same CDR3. DNA of the CDR3: TGCGCCAGCAGTGGATTAGACGGAGGCAGACCTACCTACGAGCAGTACTTC. It encodes CASSGLDGGRPTYEQYF. V gene TRBV10-2 combines with J gene TRBJ2-7, with D perhaps TRBD2 (5 bases). CDR1 is WSHSY and CDR2 is SAAADI in the germline V gene. V lost 4 bases and J lost 2, with 21 bases in between. The CDR3 is made up of 17 amino acids.

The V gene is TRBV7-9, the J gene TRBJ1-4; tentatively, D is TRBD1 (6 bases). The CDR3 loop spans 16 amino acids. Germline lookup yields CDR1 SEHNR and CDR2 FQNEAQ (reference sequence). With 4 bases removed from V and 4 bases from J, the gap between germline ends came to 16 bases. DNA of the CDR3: TGTGCCAGCAGCTCGACCCAGGGACAAGTTAATGAAAAACTGTTTTTT. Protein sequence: CASSSTQGQVNEKLFF.

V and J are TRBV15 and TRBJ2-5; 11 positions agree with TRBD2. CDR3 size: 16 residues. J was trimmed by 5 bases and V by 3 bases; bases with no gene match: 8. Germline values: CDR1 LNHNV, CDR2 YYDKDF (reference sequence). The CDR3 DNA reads TGTGCCACCAGCAGTCTTAGCGGGAGGGATGTGGAGACCCAGTACTTC. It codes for CATSSLSGRDVETQYF. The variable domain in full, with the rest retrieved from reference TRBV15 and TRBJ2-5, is DAMVIQNPRYQVTQFGKPVTLSCSQTLNHNVMYWYQQKSSQAPKLLFHYYDKDFNNEADTPDNFQSRRPNTSFCFLDIRSPGLGDTAMYLCATSSLSGRDVETQYFGPGTRLLVL.

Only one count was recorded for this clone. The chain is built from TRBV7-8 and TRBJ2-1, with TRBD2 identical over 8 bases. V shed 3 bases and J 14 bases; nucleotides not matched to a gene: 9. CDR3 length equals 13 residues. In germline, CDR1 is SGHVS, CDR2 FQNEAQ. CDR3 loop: CASSFSEREREFF. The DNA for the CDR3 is TGTGCCAGCAGCTTTTCAGAGCGGGAGAGGGAGTTCTTC.

Here the CDR3 DNA reads TGTGCCAGCAGCTCCTTCACAGGGGTCCTCGCCTACGAGCAGTACTTC. Protein: CASSSFTGVLAYEQYF. The chain uses TRBV7-9 and TRBJ2-7; 7 bases align to TRBD1. There are 16 residues in the CDR3. Germline CDR1 SEHNR, CDR2 FQNEAQ (reference sequence). The V gene end was trimmed by 4 bases and the J gene end by 2 bases; junction bases not matched to a gene: 11.